This TCR beta chain emerged from a study of vaccination and CD4 T cells after COVID-19. Study information: Under 10 convalescent cases were mild and one was severe, and all had been SARS-CoV-2 positive by nasal swab PCR. Each post-COVID sample was drawn after diagnosis, and the median interval was roughly 100 days (range 35 to 161). Cultures serving as controls received a peptide pool (CEFX or HIV-1 Nef) or no peptide.

Indicated treatment: roughly 10-day PBMC culture with coronavirus spike peptide pools or control peptides (ViraFEST assay). Concerning this clonotype: Antigen unknown.

At the Johns Hopkins FTIC core, DNA taken from cultured CD4+ T cells was sequenced by way of the Oncomine TCR Beta short-read assay. One entry per CDR3 protein, called by TCRdb with MiXCR from the PCR reads. Of 15,000 to 20,000 distinct CDR3 sequences listed, 35% are singletons. Trimming took 2 bases from V and 4 from J; bases not matched to a gene: 3. Looked up from germline, CDR1 is SEHNR and CDR2 is FQNEAQ (reference sequence). The CDR3 totals 14 residues. The chain combines TRBV7-9 with TRBJ1-2, with 8 bases identical to TRBD1. The TCR comes from a human donor with COVID-19. Input material: cultured CD4+ T cells from blood. The CDR3 protein is CASSLMGQAYGYTF. In nucleotides, the CDR3 is TGTGCCAGCAGCTTAATGGGACAGGCCTATGGCTACACCTTC.